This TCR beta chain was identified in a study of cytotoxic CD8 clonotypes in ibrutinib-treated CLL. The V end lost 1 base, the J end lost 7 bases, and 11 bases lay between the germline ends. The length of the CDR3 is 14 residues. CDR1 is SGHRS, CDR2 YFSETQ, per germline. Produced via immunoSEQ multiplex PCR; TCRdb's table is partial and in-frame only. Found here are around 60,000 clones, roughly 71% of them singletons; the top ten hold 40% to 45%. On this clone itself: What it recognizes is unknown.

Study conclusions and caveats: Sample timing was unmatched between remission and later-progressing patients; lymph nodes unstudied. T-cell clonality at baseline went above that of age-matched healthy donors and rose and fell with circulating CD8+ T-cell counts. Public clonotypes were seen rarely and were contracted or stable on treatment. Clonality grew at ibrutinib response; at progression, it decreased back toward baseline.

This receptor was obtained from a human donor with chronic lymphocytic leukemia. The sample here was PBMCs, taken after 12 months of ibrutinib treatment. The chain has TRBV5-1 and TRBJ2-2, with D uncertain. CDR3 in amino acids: CASSLNRLHGELFF. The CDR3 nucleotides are TGCGCCAGCAGCTTGAACAGATTGCACGGGGAGCTGTTTTTT.